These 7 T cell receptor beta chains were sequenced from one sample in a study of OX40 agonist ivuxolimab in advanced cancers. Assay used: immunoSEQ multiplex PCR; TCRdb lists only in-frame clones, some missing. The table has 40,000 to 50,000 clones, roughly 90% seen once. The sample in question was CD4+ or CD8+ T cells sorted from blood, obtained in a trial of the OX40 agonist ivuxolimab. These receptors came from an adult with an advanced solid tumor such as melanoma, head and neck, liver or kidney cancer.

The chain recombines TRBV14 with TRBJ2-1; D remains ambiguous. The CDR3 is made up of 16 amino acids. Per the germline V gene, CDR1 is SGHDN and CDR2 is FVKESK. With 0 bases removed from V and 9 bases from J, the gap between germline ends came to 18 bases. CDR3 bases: TGTGCCAGCAGCCAAGAGAACGAGGTGGCGTTAGGTGAGCAGTTCTTC. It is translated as CASSQENEVALGEQFF.

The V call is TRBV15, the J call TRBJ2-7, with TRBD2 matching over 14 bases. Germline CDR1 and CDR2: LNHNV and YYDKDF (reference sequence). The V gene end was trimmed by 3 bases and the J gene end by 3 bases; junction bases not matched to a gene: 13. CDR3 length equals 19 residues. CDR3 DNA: TGTGCCACCAGCAGTCGTCCCGGGACTAGCGGGGGATCCTTCTACGAGCAGTACTTC. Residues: CATSSRPGTSGGSFYEQYF.

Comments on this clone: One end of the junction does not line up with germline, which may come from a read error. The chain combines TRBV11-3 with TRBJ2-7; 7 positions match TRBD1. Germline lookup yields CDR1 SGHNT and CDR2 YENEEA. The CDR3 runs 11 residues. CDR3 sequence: CASSQQGRRDF. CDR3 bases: TGTGCCAGCAGCCAACAGGGGCGGCGGGACTTC.

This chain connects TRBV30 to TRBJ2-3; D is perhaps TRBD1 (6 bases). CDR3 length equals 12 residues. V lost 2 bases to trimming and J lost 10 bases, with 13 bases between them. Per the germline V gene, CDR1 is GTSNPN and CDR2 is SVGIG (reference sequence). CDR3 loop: CAWSPGQTPQYF. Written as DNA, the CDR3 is TGTGCCTGGAGTCCTGGACAGACTCCGCAGTATTTT.

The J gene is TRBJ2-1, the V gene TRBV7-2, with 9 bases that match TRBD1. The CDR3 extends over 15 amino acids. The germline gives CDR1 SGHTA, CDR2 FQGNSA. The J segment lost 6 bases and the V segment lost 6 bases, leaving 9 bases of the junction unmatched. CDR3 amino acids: CASSKDRGEVNEQFF. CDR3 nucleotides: TGTGCCAGCAGTAAAGACAGGGGGGAGGTCAATGAGCAGTTCTTC.

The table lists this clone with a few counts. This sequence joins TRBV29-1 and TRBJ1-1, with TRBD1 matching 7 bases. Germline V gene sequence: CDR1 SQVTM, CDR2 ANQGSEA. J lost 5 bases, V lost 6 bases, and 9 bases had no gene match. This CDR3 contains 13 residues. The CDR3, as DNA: TGCAGCGTCTCGGACAGGTGGGGGACTGAAGCTTTCTTT. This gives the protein CSVSDRWGTEAFF.

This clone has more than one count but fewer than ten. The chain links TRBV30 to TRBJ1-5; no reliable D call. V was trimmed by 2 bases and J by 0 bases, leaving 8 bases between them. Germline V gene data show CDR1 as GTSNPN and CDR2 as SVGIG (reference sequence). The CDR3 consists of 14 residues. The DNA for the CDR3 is TGTGCCTGGAGTCCAAACTCTAGCAATCAGCCCCAGCATTTT. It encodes CAWSPNSSNQPQHF.